One and the same sample provided the 13 T cell receptor beta chains below, sequenced in a study of identical twins. MiXCR was run by TCRdb on the 5' RACE reads, yielding one entry per CDR3 protein. The data show under 1 million distinct CDR3 sequences, more than 9% seen once. These same records also appear under a second study, on yellow fever vaccine responses in identical twins.

Sequenced input: PBMCs. The origin of the receptors is a woman between 18 and 29 years old in good health.

This clonotype showed up many times. The V gene is TRBV28, the J gene TRBJ2-3, with D uncertain. The CDR3 sequence is 15 residues long. CDR1 is MDHEN and CDR2 is SYDVKM in the germline V gene. Trimming removed 10 bases at V and 0 bases at J, with 17 bases between. Here the CDR3 DNA reads TGTGCCACCGAAGCGCCCCGACTGAGCACAGATACGCAGTATTTT. Its translation: CATEAPRLSTDTQYF.

Only a few counts were recorded for this clonotype. V usage is TRBV12-5 and J usage is TRBJ2-5; D is unresolved. V lost 2 bases to trimming and J lost 2 bases, with 9 bases between them. Germline V gives CDR1 LGHNT, CDR2 FRNRAP. The CDR3 loop spans 14 amino acids. The CDR3 sequence: CASGLSFSQETQYF. The CDR3 DNA reads TGTGCTAGTGGTTTGTCCTTCTCTCAAGAGACCCAGTACTTC. Full variable domain (outside the CDR3, taken from reference TRBV12-5 and TRBJ2-5): DARVTQTPRHKVTEMGQEVTMRCQPILGHNTVFWYRQTMMQGLELLAYFRNRAPLDDSGMPKDRFSAEMPDATLATLKIQPSEPRDSAVYFCASGLSFSQETQYFGPGTRLLVL.

This chain joins TRBV28 and TRBJ2-4, with a possible D match to TRBD2 (6 bases). The CDR3 is 16 amino acids. Between the trimmed V and J ends, which lost 2 bases and 0 bases, there was a span of 11 bases. Germline CDR1 reads MDHEN; CDR2 reads SYDVKM. The CDR3 nucleotides are TGTGCCAGCAGTTTAGGGGTAGCGGTAGCCAAAAACATTCAGTACTTC. Protein sequence: CASSLGVAVAKNIQYF.

This clonotype was counted between two and nine times. The chain has TRBV4-1 and TRBJ1-6; tentative D call: TRBD1 (5 bases). Trimming pared 2 bases from V and 1 base from J, leaving 12 bases between. Germline V lookup: CDR1 MGHRA, CDR2 YSYEKL. This CDR3 spans 17 amino acids. CDR3 loop: CASSQRQFGSYNSPLHF. The CDR3 nucleotides are TGCGCCAGCAGCCAACGACAGTTCGGGTCCTATAATTCACCCCTCCACTTT.

This clonotype has just a few counts. The chain joins TRBV21-1 to TRBJ2-1; the table gives TRBD1 as D, unverified against the DNA. TRBV21-1 is a recognized pseudogene. This CDR3 is built from 16 residues. Here the CDR3 reads CASSPRWGPSYNEQFF. In DNA form, the CDR3 reads TGTGCCAGCAGCCCCCGTTGGGGGCCTTCCTACAATGAGCAGTTCTTC.

This clonotype occurred a few times. The J gene is TRBJ2-3, the V gene TRBV5-6; no definite D call. CDR1 is SGHDT and CDR2 is YYEEEE in the germline V gene. The CDR3 runs to 17 residues. Trimming cost V 0 bases and J 6 bases, with 20 bases left between them. The CDR3 spells CASSLEALVEWWDTQYF. As DNA, the CDR3 is TGTGCCAGCAGCTTGGAAGCCCTAGTGGAGTGGTGGGATACGCAGTATTTT.

The genes are TRBV28 and TRBJ2-1; D is perhaps TRBD1 (6 bases). V shed 7 bases and J shed 7 bases, with 17 bases lying between them. CDR1 is MDHEN, CDR2 SYDVKM, per germline. The CDR3 runs to 14 residues. As DNA, the CDR3 is TGTGCCAGCACGGGCCCAGGGGCGTATAATGAGCAGTTCTTC. Protein product: CASTGPGAYNEQFF. Complete variable domain (other parts from reference TRBV28 and TRBJ2-1): DVKVTQSSRYLVKRTGEKVFLECVQDMDHENMFWYRQDPGLGLRLIYFSYDVKMKEKGDIPEGYSVSREKKERFSLILESASTNQTSMYLCASTGPGAYNEQFFGPGTRLTVL.

This clonotype was detected a few times. The chain joins TRBV7-3 to TRBJ2-7; TRBD2 might be the D (6 bases). Germline V gene sequence: CDR1 SGHTA, CDR2 FQGTGA. CDR3 length: 16 residues. The V gene lost 1 base and the J gene lost 3 bases, with 16 bases spanning the gap. The CDR3 protein is CASSLRHRTTDYEQYF. CDR3 bases: TGTGCCAGCAGCTTAAGACACCGGACTACCGACTACGAGCAGTACTTC.

This sequence joins TRBV11-1 and TRBJ2-2; 13 bases align to TRBD2. V lost 3 bases to trimming and J lost 0 bases; unmatched junction nucleotides: 10. The CDR3 is 20 amino acids. The germline CDR1 and CDR2 sequences are SGHAT and FQDESV (reference sequence). The CDR3 nucleotides read TGTGCCAGCAGCTTCCCCGGGACTAGCGGGGATATTACGAACACCGGGGAGCTGTTTTTT. Its protein is CASSFPGTSGDITNTGELFF.

The chain is built from TRBV10-1 and TRBJ2-1, with 10 bases aligning to TRBD2. This CDR3 is built from 19 residues. Trimming cost V 0 bases and J 0 bases; bases outside gene matches: 8. Germline V gene data show CDR1 as WNHNN and CDR2 as SYGVQD (reference sequence). The CDR3 coding sequence is TGCGCCAGCAGTGAGTCTGCACTAGCGGGGTTGAGCTCCTACAATGAGCAGTTCTTC. This gives the protein CASSESALAGLSSYNEQFF.

V gene TRBV7-1 combines with J gene TRBJ2-1, with 7 positions matching TRBD2. TRBV7-1 is noted as an ORF with a role that remains uncertain. With 11 bases clipped from V and 8 bases from J, the junction kept 27 bases outside the gene matches. The CDR3 is made up of 18 amino acids. CDR3 bases: TGTGCCTGCTGTTTTTTCGCGGGAGCTATGGGAAATGGGCATGAGCAGTTCTTC. It encodes CACCFFAGAMGNGHEQFF.

The V gene is TRBV5-6, the J gene TRBJ1-1; perhaps TRBD1 as D (5 bases). The CDR3 is made up of 17 amino acids. Trimming removed 0 bases at V and 2 bases at J, with 17 bases between. Germline-derived CDR1 and CDR2 are SGHDT and YYEEEE. The CDR3 sequence is CASSLVIGGGYNTEAFF. CDR3 DNA: TGTGCCAGCAGCTTGGTTATTGGGGGGGGATACAACACTGAAGCTTTCTTT. The full variable domain, completed using reference TRBV5-6 and TRBJ1-1, is DAGVTQSPTHLIKTRGQQVTLRCSPKSGHDTVSWYQQALGQGPQFIFQYYEEEERQRGNFPDRFSGHQFPNYSSELNVNALLLGDSALYLCASSLVIGGGYNTEAFFGQGTRLTVV.

This clonotype was counted ten times or more. The V call is TRBV29-1, the J call TRBJ1-2; D remains unclear. Per the germline V gene, CDR1 is SQVTM and CDR2 is ANQGSEA. V was pared by 6 bases and J by 4 bases, with 15 bases between. There are 13 residues in the CDR3. CDR3: CSVTTPQFYGYTF. In nucleotides, the CDR3 is TGCAGCGTGACAACCCCGCAATTCTATGGCTACACCTTC. The whole variable domain, filled in from reference TRBV29-1 and TRBJ1-2, reads SAVISQKPSRDICQRGTSLTIQCQVDSQVTMMFWYRQQPGQSLTLIATANQGSEATYESGFVIDKFPISRPNLTFSTLTVSNMSPEDSSIYLCSVTTPQFYGYTFGSGTRLTVV.